These 17 T cell receptor beta chains came from one sample sequenced in a study of shared clonotypes between healthy human individuals. Generated by immunoSEQ multiplex PCR, the TCRdb table keeps only in-frame clones and is missing some. The repertoire holds about 470,000 clones, around 75% seen once, with roughly 13% in the top ten. Material for sequencing was PBMCs. The receptors stem from a woman in her forties in good health. Some clones in this sample may be carry-over from other donors' samples.

This clone was seen more than once but under ten times. This chain connects TRBV18 to TRBJ2-1, with TRBD2 as a possible D gene (5 bases). CDR1 KGHSH and CDR2 LQKENI come from the germline V gene. The CDR3 sequence is 16 residues long. V lost 1 base and J 5 bases, leaving 15 bases between the germline ends. The CDR3, as DNA: TGTGCCAGCTCACCACGGCCCAGCGGAACGCACAATGAGCAGTTCTTC. Protein: CASSPRPSGTHNEQFF.

The genes are TRBV19 and TRBJ2-7; TRBD2 agrees at 7 bases. Germline lookup yields CDR1 LNHDA and CDR2 SQIVND (reference sequence). The CDR3 consists of 15 residues. Trimming at V came to 3 bases and at J to 3 bases, leaving 8 bases not matched to a gene. Here the CDR3 reads CASSMIAGQSYEQYF. CDR3 nucleotide sequence: TGTGCCAGTAGTATGATAGCGGGCCAAAGCTACGAGCAGTACTTC. Full variable domain (outside the CDR3, taken from reference TRBV19 and TRBJ2-7): DGGITQSPKYLFRKEGQNVTLSCEQNLNHDAMYWYRQDPGQGLRLIYYSQIVNDFQKGDIAEGYSVSREKKESFPLTVTSAQKNPTAFYLCASSMIAGQSYEQYFGPGTRLTVT.

This clone came up once. V and J are TRBV2 and TRBJ2-7; D is ambiguous. The germline V and J ends were trimmed by 7 bases and 0 bases, with 10 bases remaining between them. There are 13 residues in the CDR3. Germline loops: CDR1 SNHLY, CDR2 FYNNEI. The DNA of the CDR3 is TGTGCCAGCAACGAAGAAGACTCCTACGAGCAGTACTTC. Translating gives CASNEEDSYEQYF.

This clone turned up a few times. The chain links TRBV7-9 to TRBJ1-5; no reliable D call. V was clipped by 1 base and J by 2 bases, with 9 bases between them. Looked up from germline, CDR1 is SEHNR and CDR2 is FQNEAQ (reference sequence). This CDR3 region has 15 residues. The CDR3 loop is CASSLDLGGNQPQHF. DNA of the CDR3: TGTGCCAGCAGCTTAGATTTGGGTGGCAATCAGCCCCAGCATTTT.

In DNA form, the CDR3 reads TGTGCCAGCAGCTTAGACATGAACACTGAAGCTTTCTTT. It encodes CASSLDMNTEAFF. This chain joins TRBV7-8 and TRBJ1-1; no clear D gene. Per germline, CDR1 SGHVS and CDR2 FQNEAQ. The ends were cut back, 1 base at V and 0 bases at J, with 3 bases in the middle. The CDR3 is made up of 13 amino acids.

There are many counts of this clone. V is TRBV27 and J is TRBJ2-3; tentative D call: TRBD2 (6 bases). The CDR3 is 15 amino acids. Trimming pared 0 bases from V and 2 bases from J, leaving 9 bases between. The germline CDR1 and CDR2 sequences are MNHEY and SMNVEV (reference sequence). CDR3 in amino acids: CASSLSEGHTDTQYF. CDR3 nucleotides: TGTGCCAGCAGTTTATCGGAGGGCCACACAGATACGCAGTATTTT.

The chain links TRBV19 to TRBJ2-7; 8 bases agree with TRBD1. The CDR3 spans 16 residues. V lost 3 bases to trimming and J lost 3 bases; unmatched junction nucleotides: 10. From germline, CDR1 is LNHDA and CDR2 SQIVND (reference sequence). CDR3 nucleotides: TGTGCCAGTAGTATTGGTTGGACAGGGTCTTTCTACGAGCAGTACTTC. Protein: CASSIGWTGSFYEQYF.

The genes are TRBV5-1 and TRBJ2-3, with 10 nucleotides matching TRBD1. The CDR3 loop spans 14 amino acids. J lost 6 bases, V lost 7 bases, and 8 bases had no gene match. Germline V gene data show CDR1 as SGHRS and CDR2 as YFSETQ. The CDR3 coding sequence is TGCGCCAGCTACCGGGACAGGGGCCCGGATACGCAGTATTTT. Amino acids: CASYRDRGPDTQYF.

A remark on this clone: Distinct nucleotide sequences in the sample also encode this CDR3. The chain joins TRBV6-6 to TRBJ2-7, with D unresolved. CDR1 MNHNY and CDR2 SVGAGI come from the germline V gene (reference sequence). Between the trimmed V and J ends, which lost 4 bases and 2 bases, there was a span of 6 bases. CDR3 length: 12 amino acids. The CDR3: CASSSGAYEQYF. CDR3 in DNA: TGTGCCAGCAGTTCCGGAGCCTACGAGCAGTACTTC.

In its sample, this clone was seen once. This sequence joins TRBV7-2 and TRBJ1-1; D call uncertain. The CDR3 has 15 amino acids. V was cut by 1 base and J by 1 base, with 10 bases left in between. Germline assignment: CDR1 SGHTA and CDR2 FQGNSA. The CDR3 DNA reads as TGTGCCAGCAGCTTAGGTGGGCTGCCGAACACTGAAGCTTTCTTT. Translated, it gives CASSLGGLPNTEAFF.

This rearrangement joins TRBV6-1 to TRBJ1-5, with 7 bases identical to TRBD1. The CDR3 consists of 13 residues. The germline V gene encodes CDR1 MNHNS and CDR2 SASEGT. J was trimmed by 3 bases and V by 7 bases; bases with no gene match: 3. CDR3 protein: CASKGQYNQPQHF. CDR3 in DNA: TGTGCCAGCAAGGGACAGTACAATCAGCCCCAGCATTTT.

The genes are TRBV18 and TRBJ2-7; 8 bases line up with TRBD1. V lost 4 bases to trimming and J lost 2 bases; unmatched junction nucleotides: 7. There are 15 residues in the CDR3. Looked up from germline, CDR1 is KGHSH and CDR2 is LQKENI. CDR3 DNA sequence: TGTGCCAGCTCACTTCCGGACAGGGACGCCTACGAGCAGTACTTC. It yields the protein CASSLPDRDAYEQYF.

V and J are TRBV5-4 and TRBJ1-1, with D hard to call. The germline V gene has CDR1 SGHNT and CDR2 YYREEE (reference sequence). V lost 0 bases and J 1 base, leaving 10 bases between the germline ends. The CDR3 covers 15 residues. DNA of the CDR3: TGTGCCAGCAGCTTGGCGTGGCCGGGGAACACTGAAGCTTTCTTT. Its protein is CASSLAWPGNTEAFF. Full variable domain (rest looked up from reference TRBV5-4 and TRBJ1-1): ETGVTQSPTHLIKTRGQQVTLRCSSQSGHNTVSWYQQALGQGPQFIFQYYREEENGRGNFPPRFSGLQFPNYSSELNVNALELDDSALYLCASSLAWPGNTEAFFGQGTRLTVV.

This clone was seen a handful of times. This chain uses TRBV4-2 with TRBJ1-4, with D perhaps TRBD1 (5 bases). From germline, CDR1 is LGHNA and CDR2 YNFKEQ. Trimming took 5 bases from V and 8 from J, leaving 24 bases between them. The length of the CDR3 is 17 residues. CDR3 DNA sequence: TGTGCCAGCAGCGGGGCAGGACCTGAGGGTGGAAGCGAAAAACTGTTTTTT. This gives the protein CASSGAGPEGGSEKLFF.

This chain links TRBV21-1 with TRBJ2-7. TRBV21-1 is annotated as a pseudogene. The CDR3 loop spans 14 amino acids. In DNA form, the CDR3 reads TGTGCCAGCAGCGCACCGGGACCCTCCTACGAGCAGTACTTC. Protein: CASSAPGPSYEQYF.

On this clone itself: A far larger clone is a single base away, which makes a read error likely. The chain combines TRBV4-2 with TRBJ2-3; 13 bases are a match to TRBD2. The germline CDR1 and CDR2 sequences are LGHNA and YNFKEQ. Losses at the gene ends were 1 base for V and 10 bases for J; bases not matched to a gene: 5. The CDR3 covers 15 residues. The CDR3 loop is CASSQGTSGRNAQYF. The CDR3 DNA sequence: TGTGCCAGCAGCCAAGGGACTAGCGGGAGAAATGCGCAGTATTTT.

Comment on this clone: This specimen includes other DNA sequences encoding the same CDR3. The V gene is TRBV18, the J gene TRBJ1-5, with D uncertain. This CDR3 region has 14 residues. Germline CDR1 reads KGHSH; CDR2 reads LQKENI. Trimming took 3 bases from V and 5 from J, leaving 11 bases between them. CDR3 sequence reads: CASSPGGRDQPQHF. CDR3 DNA sequence: TGTGCCAGCTCACCCGGTGGGCGGGATCAGCCCCAGCATTTT.